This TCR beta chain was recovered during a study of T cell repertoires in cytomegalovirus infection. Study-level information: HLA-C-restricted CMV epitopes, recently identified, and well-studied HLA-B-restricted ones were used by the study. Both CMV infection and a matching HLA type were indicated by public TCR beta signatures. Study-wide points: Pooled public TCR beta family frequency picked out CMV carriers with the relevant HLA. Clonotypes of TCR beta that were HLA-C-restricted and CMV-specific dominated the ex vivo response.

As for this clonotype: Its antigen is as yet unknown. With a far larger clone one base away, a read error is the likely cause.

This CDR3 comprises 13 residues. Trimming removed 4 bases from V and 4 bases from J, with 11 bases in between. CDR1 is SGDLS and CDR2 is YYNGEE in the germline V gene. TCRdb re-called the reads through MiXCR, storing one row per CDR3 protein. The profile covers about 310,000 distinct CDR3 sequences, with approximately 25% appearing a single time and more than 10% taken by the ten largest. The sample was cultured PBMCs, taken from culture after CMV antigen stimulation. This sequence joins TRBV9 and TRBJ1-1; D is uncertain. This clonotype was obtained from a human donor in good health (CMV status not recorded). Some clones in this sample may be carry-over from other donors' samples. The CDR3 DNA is TGTGCCAGCAGCCTCGACATGGGCACTGAAGCTTTCTTT. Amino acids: CASSLDMGTEAFF.